Listed here is a single T cell receptor beta chain. The CDR3 spans 13 residues. Germline V gene data show CDR1 as SGHTA and CDR2 as FQGNSA. Trimming removed 5 bases from V and 4 bases from J, with 9 bases in between. The sample is drawn from a study of control samples from healthy donors and cancer patients. The repertoire was sequenced with immunoSEQ multiplex PCR; TCRdb's copy has only in-frame clones and lacks some. The data show roughly 18,000 clones, around 84% seen once. The clonotype was recovered from an older woman with colorectal cancer. The chain is built from TRBV7-2 and TRBJ1-5; no reliable D call. Sequenced sample: PBMCs. The CDR3: CASSADFNQPQHF. CDR3 DNA: TGTGCCAGCAGCGCCGACTTTAATCAGCCCCAGCATTTT.